These 5 T cell receptor beta chains share one sample of origin, sequenced in a study of T cells after somatic rescue of genetic block. Profiled with immunoSEQ multiplex PCR; TCRdb holds only in-frame clones, not every one. The data contain about 72,000 clones, just over 90% of them singletons. The sequenced material came from peripheral blood mononuclear cells (PBMCs). Source of these receptors: a man between 25 and 39 years old.

The chain combines TRBV27 with TRBJ2-2; 9 bases map to TRBD2. The ends lost 4 bases at V and 5 bases at J; junction bases unmatched: 5. CDR3 size: 15 residues. Germline assignment: CDR1 MNHEY and CDR2 SMNVEV (reference sequence). The CDR3: CASSSLGLATGELFF. CDR3 nucleotide sequence: TGTGCCAGCAGTTCCCTCGGACTAGCGACCGGGGAGCTGTTTTTT.

The V call is TRBV18, the J call TRBJ1-1, with TRBD1 as a possible D gene (5 bases). The CDR3 spans 15 residues. V lost 4 bases, J lost 4 bases, and 16 bases lay in between. The germline V gene encodes CDR1 KGHSH and CDR2 LQKENI. CDR3 sequence: CASSLEGFLGTEAFF. The CDR3 nucleotides are TGTGCCAGCTCACTTGAGGGGTTTTTGGGCACTGAAGCTTTCTTT. Combining the CDR3 with reference TRBV18 and TRBJ1-1 gives the whole variable domain NAGVMQNPRHLVRRRGQEARLRCSPMKGHSHVYWYRQLPEEGLKFMVYLQKENIIDESGMPKERFSAEFPKEGPSILRIQQVVRGDSAAYFCASSLEGFLGTEAFFGQGTRLTVV.

The rearrangement joins TRBV5-4 to TRBJ2-5; TRBD2 matches 13 bases. The CDR3 spans 15 residues. Trimming cost V 5 bases and J 5 bases; bases outside gene matches: 6. Germline CDR1 reads SGHNT; CDR2 reads YYREEE (reference sequence). CDR3 residues: CASSSGLAGVETQYF. CDR3 DNA sequence: TGTGCCAGCAGTTCCGGACTAGCGGGAGTTGAGACCCAGTACTTC. The full variable domain, completed using reference TRBV5-4 and TRBJ2-5, is ETGVTQSPTHLIKTRGQQVTLRCSSQSGHNTVSWYQQALGQGPQFIFQYYREEENGRGNFPPRFSGLQFPNYSSELNVNALELDDSALYLCASSSGLAGVETQYFGPGTRLLVL.

The rearrangement joins TRBV6-5 to TRBJ2-5; 12 bases align to TRBD2. J gave up 2 bases and V 5 bases, and 3 bases lay outside the gene matches. There are 15 residues in the CDR3. Looked up from germline, CDR1 is MNHEY and CDR2 is SVGAGI. Here the CDR3 reads CASSRLAGEQETQYF. CDR3 bases: TGTGCCAGCAGTAGACTAGCGGGGGAGCAAGAGACCCAGTACTTC.

V gene TRBV5-4 combines with J gene TRBJ2-3, with 7 bases aligning to TRBD2. From germline, CDR1 is SGHNT and CDR2 YYREEE (reference sequence). This CDR3 is built from 14 residues. V gave up 10 bases and J gave up 5 bases; unmatched junction bases: 13. The CDR3 sequence is CALHRAGEGDTQYF. CDR3 sequence (DNA): TGTGCCCTTCATAGGGCGGGGGAGGGAGATACGCAGTATTTT.